The 12 T cell receptor beta chains listed next were all sequenced from one sample in a study of T and B cells in COVID-19 patients (dated by TCRdb to 2020 to 2021). Sequenced on an Illumina MiSeq. TRB rearrangements were amplified by multiplex PCR with BIOMED2 TRB-A/B primer pools. TCRdb reprocessed the public reads (quality trimming at Q25 with fastp, clone calling with MiXCR) and kept in-frame beta chains. Identical CDR3 proteins give one entry, which carries the most common genes and DNA. Here the sample has more than 10,000 distinct CDR3 sequences; approximately 35% occur a single time. The ten biggest clones cover about 18% of the sample. TRB repertoires were amplified using roughly 220-550 ng of genomic DNA isolated from blood. Specimen: blood. Receptors were obtained from a human donor with active COVID-19.

This chain connects TRBV7-2 to TRBJ2-3; 8 nucleotides agree with TRBD1. This CDR3 has 15 amino acids. V lost 2 bases, J lost 6 bases, and 7 bases stayed unmatched. The germline V gene encodes CDR1 SGHTA and CDR2 FQGNSA. CDR3 in amino acids: CASSLSGQGGDTQYF. CDR3 in DNA: TGTGCCAGCAGCTTATCAGGACAGGGTGGGGATACGCAGTATTTT.

In its sample, this clonotype ranks as large (0.1 to 1%). The gene calls are TRBV19 and TRBJ1-6; no clear D gene. The V end lost 5 bases, the J end lost 0 bases, and 11 bases lay between the germline ends. From germline, CDR1 is LNHDA and CDR2 SQIVND (reference sequence). The CDR3 runs 16 residues. The CDR3 coding sequence is TGTGCCAGTAGTGGCGGATTGAGCTCCTATAATTCACCCCTCCACTTT. As protein: CASSGGLSSYNSPLHF.

The chain couples TRBV7-2 to TRBJ2-5; no firm D call. This CDR3 is 15 amino acids long. The germline gives CDR1 SGHTA, CDR2 FQGNSA. V lost 5 bases to trimming and J lost 2 bases, with 15 bases between them. The CDR3 here is CASSRWVALQETQYF. The DNA for the CDR3 is TGTGCCAGCAGCCGTTGGGTGGCATTACAAGAGACCCAGTACTTC. Full variable domain (missing parts from reference TRBV7-2 and TRBJ2-5): GAGVSQSPSNKVTEKGKDVELRCDPISGHTALYWYRQSLGQGLEFLIYFQGNSAPDKSGLPSDRFSAERTGGSVSTLTIQRTQQEDSAVYLCASSRWVALQETQYFGPGTRLLVL.

This rearrangement joins TRBV6-2 or TRBV6-3 to TRBJ1-3; possibly TRBD1 for D (5 bases). Between the trimmed V and J ends, which lost 7 bases and 6 bases, there was a span of 13 bases. The CDR3 spans 13 residues. Germline assignment: CDR1 MNHEY and CDR2 SVGEGT. The CDR3 is CASIPGRENTIYF. Written as DNA, the CDR3 is TGTGCCAGCATTCCGGGACGTGAAAACACCATATATTTT.

By proportion, this clonotype is medium-sized. This rearrangement joins TRBV19 to TRBJ2-2; 11 bases line up with TRBD1. The CDR3 consists of 12 residues. The germline V gene encodes CDR1 LNHDA and CDR2 SQIVND (reference sequence). With 11 bases clipped from V and 6 bases from J, the junction kept 2 bases outside the gene matches. CDR3 in DNA: TGTGCCGGGGGACAGGGGGCCGGGGAGCTGTTTTTT. Translation: CAGGQGAGELFF.

The sample holds one count of this clonotype. The chain carries TRBV20-1 and TRBJ2-3; D call uncertain. The V gene lost 4 bases and the J gene lost 1 base, with 9 bases spanning the gap. The V gene's germline CDR1 is DFQATT and CDR2 SNEGSKA (reference sequence). CDR3 length: 13 amino acids. CDR3 amino acids: CSAKADGTDTQYF. The DNA for the CDR3 is TGCAGTGCTAAGGCCGACGGCACAGATACGCAGTATTTT.

This clonotype was counted a few times. V is TRBV19 and J is TRBJ1-5; D possibly corresponds to TRBD1 (5 bases). The germline V gene has CDR1 LNHDA and CDR2 SQIVND (reference sequence). Trimming removed 9 bases from V and 7 bases from J, with 22 bases in between. The CDR3 runs 15 residues. The CDR3 protein is CASRRIGSPGQPQHF. The DNA of the CDR3 is TGTGCCAGCAGGCGAATCGGGAGTCCAGGGCAGCCCCAGCATTTT.

This clonotype was counted only a few times. This rearrangement joins TRBV10-3 to TRBJ2-7, with 7 bases identical to TRBD1. The CDR3 extends over 13 amino acids. Trimming at V came to 11 bases and at J to 3 bases, leaving 10 bases not matched to a gene. CDR1 and CDR2 from the germline V gene are ENHRY and SYGVKD. CDR3 in DNA: TGTGCCGCCGGTCAAGACAGGGTCTACGAGCAGTACTTC. As protein: CAAGQDRVYEQYF.

The V call is TRBV28, the J call TRBJ2-5; tentative D call: TRBD2 (5 bases). The ends were cut back, 5 bases at V and 7 bases at J, with 20 bases in the middle. Per the germline V gene, CDR1 is MDHEN and CDR2 is SYDVKM. The CDR3 loop spans 15 amino acids. For the CDR3, the DNA is TGTGCCAGCAGTCAGGACTTCCCCGAAGTTTGGACCCAGTACTTC. Its translation: CASSQDFPEVWTQYF.

This clonotype came up a few times. The chain has TRBV5-1 and TRBJ1-4; 7 bases map to TRBD1. CDR1 SGHRS and CDR2 YFSETQ come from the germline V gene. This CDR3 is 18 amino acids long. J gave up 0 bases and V 3 bases, and 11 bases lay outside the gene matches. The CDR3 sequence: CASSSGQDLFATNEKLFF. CDR3 in DNA: TGCGCCAGCAGCTCTGGACAGGACCTATTTGCAACTAATGAAAAACTGTTTTTT. The whole variable domain, remainder taken from reference TRBV5-1 and TRBJ1-4, is KAGVTQTPRYLIKTRGQQVTLSCSPISGHRSVSWYQQTPGQGLQFLFEYFSETQRNKGNFPGRFSGRQFSNSRSEMNVSTLELGDSALYLCASSSGQDLFATNEKLFFGSGTQLSVL.

This chain links TRBV6-2 or TRBV6-3 with TRBJ2-7; D gene uncertain. Germline V gene lookup returns CDR1 MNHEY and CDR2 SVGEGT. V lost 7 bases to trimming and J lost 0 bases, with 13 bases between them. CDR3 length equals 14 residues. The CDR3 DNA reads TGTGCCAGCAATACAAGGGTGGGCTCCTACGAGCAGTACTTC. As protein: CASNTRVGSYEQYF.

The chain couples TRBV12-3 or TRBV12-4 to TRBJ1-4; 7 bases match TRBD1. CDR3 size: 14 residues. V lost 3 bases, J lost 10 bases, and 8 bases stayed unmatched. The CDR3 protein is CASSFGQASGKLFF. The DNA of the CDR3 is TGTGCCAGCAGTTTCGGACAGGCCTCTGGAAAACTGTTTTTT.